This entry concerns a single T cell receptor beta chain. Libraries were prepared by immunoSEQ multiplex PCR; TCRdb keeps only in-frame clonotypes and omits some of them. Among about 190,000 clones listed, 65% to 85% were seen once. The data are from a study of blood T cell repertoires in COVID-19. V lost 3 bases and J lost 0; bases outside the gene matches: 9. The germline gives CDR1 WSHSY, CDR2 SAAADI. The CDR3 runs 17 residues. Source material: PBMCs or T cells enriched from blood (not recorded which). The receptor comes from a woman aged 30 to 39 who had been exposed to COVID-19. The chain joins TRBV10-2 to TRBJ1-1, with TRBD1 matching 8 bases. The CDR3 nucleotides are TGCGCCAGCAGTGATCCCAGGGGGCGAGGGATGAACACTGAAGCTTTCTTT. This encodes CASSDPRGRGMNTEAFF.